The 22 T cell receptor beta chains below were found in one sample sequenced in a study of cytomegalovirus exposure and HLA in healthy donors. The primer mix had 60 Vbeta and 13 Jbeta primers. The table came from immunoSEQ multiplex PCR; TCRdb's copy has only in-frame clones and leaves some out. The repertoire holds about 240,000 clones, with 82% as singletons. What was sequenced was PBMCs. Receptors originate from a woman aged 40-49 years in good health and CMV-seropositive.

This chain connects TRBV4-3 to TRBJ1-4, with no clear D. The germline V gene encodes CDR1 LGHNA and CDR2 YSLEER. V lost 1 base to trimming and J lost 5 bases, with 5 bases between them. The CDR3 runs to 13 residues. The CDR3 DNA follows: TGCGCCAGCAGCCAAGTCACAAATGAAAAACTGTTTTTT. Amino acids: CASSQVTNEKLFF.

The genes are TRBV29-1 and TRBJ1-6; TRBD1 matches at 11 bases. The trim removed 1 base at V and 0 bases at J, leaving 5 bases unmatched. The CDR3 runs 18 residues. The germline V gene has CDR1 SQVTM and CDR2 ANQGSEA. The CDR3 loop reads CSVEGDRGSSSYNSPLHF. The CDR3 bases are TGCAGCGTTGAAGGGGACAGGGGGTCAAGCTCCTATAATTCACCCCTCCACTTT.

This rearrangement joins TRBV9 to TRBJ1-2; a weak D match, TRBD1 (6 bases). Germline assignment: CDR1 SGDLS and CDR2 YYNGEE. Trimming cost V 4 bases and J 4 bases, with 14 bases left between them. The CDR3 length is 14 residues. The CDR3 reads CASSTQTGFYGYTF. The CDR3 nucleotides are TGTGCCAGCAGCACTCAGACAGGCTTCTATGGCTACACCTTC.

This CDR3 reads CASSFRRREAFF. The CDR3 nucleotides read TGTGCCAGCAGCTTTCGACGGAGAGAAGCTTTCTTT. This rearrangement joins TRBV7-2 to TRBJ1-1; D unresolved. Germline values: CDR1 SGHTA, CDR2 FQGNSA. Trimming removed 3 bases from V and 8 bases from J, with 10 bases in between. This CDR3 has 12 amino acids.

A remark on this clone: Other DNA sequences in this specimen translate into the identical CDR3. The J gene is TRBJ1-6, the V gene TRBV2; D unclear. V was pared by 9 bases and J by 0 bases, with 15 bases between. The length of the CDR3 is 16 residues. Germline V lookup: CDR1 SNHLY, CDR2 FYNNEI. CDR3 nucleotides: TGTGCCAGTTCCACAGAATTCAGCTCCTATAATTCACCCCTCCACTTT. Translated: CASSTEFSSYNSPLHF.

Comments on this clone: Distinct nucleotide sequences in the sample also encode this CDR3. V usage is TRBV9 and J usage is TRBJ2-7, with 9 bases lining up with TRBD1. The CDR3 is 16 amino acids. Germline-derived CDR1 and CDR2 are SGDLS and YYNGEE. The junction had 7 bases not matched to a gene; V was cut back by 0 bases and J by 3 bases. This chain's CDR3 is CASSVATGGIDYEQYF. CDR3 nucleotides: TGTGCCAGCAGCGTAGCTACAGGGGGCATCGACTACGAGCAGTACTTC.

This clone was recorded a few times. The chain combines TRBV19 with TRBJ1-4, with TRBD1 matching over 7 bases. The CDR3 extends over 13 amino acids. Germline V gene data show CDR1 as LNHDA and CDR2 as SQIVND (reference sequence). V lost 8 bases, J lost 7 bases, and 7 bases stayed unmatched. In nucleotides, the CDR3 is TGTGCCAGTTGCCAGGGACAGTTTGAAAAACTGTTTTTT. It codes for CASCQGQFEKLFF.

This chain joins TRBV11-2 and TRBJ2-5; 9 bases agree with TRBD1. This CDR3 spans 14 amino acids. The germline CDR1 and CDR2 sequences are SGHAT and FQNNGV. V lost 5 bases, J lost 5 bases, and 6 bases stayed unmatched. CDR3 sequence reads: CASSAGTGYETQYF. The CDR3 coding sequence is TGTGCCAGCAGCGCCGGGACAGGGTATGAGACCCAGTACTTC.

This chain uses TRBV29-1 with TRBJ2-7, with D perhaps matching TRBD1 (6 bases). Germline CDR1 and CDR2: SQVTM and ANQGSEA. This CDR3 region has 13 residues. The V end lost 5 bases, the J end lost 2 bases, and 13 bases lay between the germline ends. CDR3 sequence reads: CSVRTVLTYEQYF. CDR3 coding DNA: TGCAGCGTTAGGACAGTGCTTACCTACGAGCAGTACTTC.

The chain is built from TRBV7-9 and TRBJ1-2; no firm D call. The germline CDR1 and CDR2 sequences are SEHNR and FQNEAQ (reference sequence). Trimming took 5 bases from V and 4 from J, leaving 11 bases between them. The CDR3 covers 13 residues. In DNA, the CDR3 is TGTGCCAGCAGCCCCTCAGGATTCTATGGCTACACCTTC. It translates to CASSPSGFYGYTF.

The genes are TRBV5-1 and TRBJ2-1; 7 positions agree with TRBD1. V lost 4 bases to trimming and J lost 7 bases; unmatched junction nucleotides: 8. The length of the CDR3 is 14 residues. Germline CDR1 is SGHRS and CDR2 is YFSETQ. Written as DNA, the CDR3 is TGCGCCAGCAGCCTTACAGGGGAATTAAATGAGCAGTTCTTC. This codes for CASSLTGELNEQFF.

The V gene is TRBV7-2, the J gene TRBJ1-6; 10 bases align to TRBD1. This CDR3 contains 16 residues. V lost 5 bases, J lost 4 bases, and 5 bases stayed unmatched. Germline V CDR1 and CDR2: SGHTA, FQGNSA. As DNA, the CDR3 is TGTGCCAGCAGCGCCAGACAGGGGGCTTATAATTCACCCCTCCACTTT. Its translation is CASSARQGAYNSPLHF.

This sequence joins TRBV11-1 and TRBJ2-5; TRBD1 matches 8 bases. This CDR3 region has 15 residues. Germline CDR1 and CDR2: SGHAT and FQDESV (reference sequence). V dropped 1 base and J dropped 4; count of bases not matched to a gene: 5. CDR3 in DNA: TGTGCCAGCAGCTTAGATGGGCAGGGGGCAGAGACCCAGTACTTC. Translation: CASSLDGQGAETQYF.

The chain combines TRBV29-1 with TRBJ1-1; 8 nucleotides line up with TRBD1. Germline assignment: CDR1 SQVTM and CDR2 ANQGSEA. J was trimmed by 3 bases and V by 7 bases; bases with no gene match: 7. The CDR3 consists of 13 residues. CDR3 coding DNA: TGCAGCGCTGGGGAACAGGGGGACACTGAAGCTTTCTTT. Translation gives CSAGEQGDTEAFF.

This chain links TRBV30 with TRBJ1-5; 7 bases agree with TRBD1. Germline CDR1 reads GTSNPN; CDR2 reads SVGIG (reference sequence). This CDR3 spans 14 amino acids. V was pared by 0 bases and J by 5 bases, with 4 bases of the junction left unmatched. The CDR3 nucleotides are TGTGCCTGGAGTGTGTCAGGGGGGCATCAGCCCCAGCATTTT. Residues: CAWSVSGGHQPQHF.

The chain links TRBV5-1 to TRBJ1-6, with 8 bases identical to TRBD1. From germline, CDR1 is SGHRS and CDR2 YFSETQ. The CDR3 consists of 14 residues. With V trimmed by 4 bases and J by 10 bases, 7 bases remained unmatched. CDR3 in DNA: TGCGCCAGCAGCGGAGGACAGGGAGGCTCACCCCTCCACTTT. Translated, it gives CASSGGQGGSPLHF.

The rearrangement links TRBV10-3 to TRBJ2-2; D uncertain. Germline assignment: CDR1 ENHRY and CDR2 SYGVKD. The CDR3 extends over 12 amino acids. Trimming shortened V by 4 bases and J by 6 bases, and 6 bases separated the two germline ends. The CDR3 DNA reads as TGTGCCATCAGTGGACTTCCCGGGGAGCTGTTTTTT. Amino acid sequence: CAISGLPGELFF.

V and J are TRBV27 and TRBJ2-1; 9 bases map to TRBD1. Germline CDR1 and CDR2: MNHEY and SMNVEV (reference sequence). With V trimmed by 6 bases and J by 3 bases, 9 bases remained unmatched. The CDR3 has 16 residues. The CDR3 region is CASSELGTGFYNEQFF. CDR3 nucleotide sequence: TGTGCCAGCAGCGAACTCGGGACAGGGTTCTACAATGAGCAGTTCTTC.

The genes are TRBV5-4 and TRBJ2-5, with D possibly being TRBD1 (8 bases). V was cut by 1 base and J by 5 bases, with 15 bases left in between. This CDR3 has 15 amino acids. Germline V gives CDR1 SGHNT, CDR2 YYREEE (reference sequence). This CDR3 reads CASSLSYRGGETQYF. The CDR3 DNA reads as TGTGCCAGCAGCTTGAGCTACAGGGGGGGGGAGACCCAGTACTTC.

The CDR3 protein is CASRDGQGFDEQYF. In DNA, the CDR3 is TGTGCCAGCAGAGACGGACAGGGGTTTGACGAGCAGTACTTC. The rearrangement links TRBV2 to TRBJ2-7, with TRBD1 matching over 9 bases. Germline V lookup: CDR1 SNHLY, CDR2 FYNNEI. This CDR3 contains 14 residues. Trimming took 6 bases from V and 5 from J; bases not matched to a gene: 8.

The chain carries TRBV2 and TRBJ1-6; unclear D gene. V shed 6 bases and J shed 8 bases, with 17 bases lying between them. This CDR3 spans 15 amino acids. Germline V lookup: CDR1 SNHLY, CDR2 FYNNEI. The CDR3 nucleotides read TGTGCCAGCAGGGGGAGACAAGGTTTGGATTCACCCCTCCACTTT. Translating it yields CASRGRQGLDSPLHF. The full variable domain, rest sourced from reference TRBV2 and TRBJ1-6, is EPEVTQTPSHQVTQMGQEVILRCVPISNHLYFYWYRQILGQKVEFLVSFYNNEISEKSEIFDDQFSVERPDGSNFTLKIRSTKLEDSAMYFCASRGRQGLDSPLHFGNGTRLTVT.

The count of this clone is one. This chain joins TRBV5-1 and TRBJ2-1, with TRBD2 identical over 12 bases. The V gene's germline CDR1 is SGHRS and CDR2 YFSETQ. The CDR3 has 15 amino acids. V dropped 4 bases and J dropped 7; count of bases not matched to a gene: 6. The CDR3 loop reads CASSATSGSPNEQFF. For the CDR3, the DNA is TGCGCCAGCAGCGCGACTAGCGGGAGTCCGAATGAGCAGTTCTTC.